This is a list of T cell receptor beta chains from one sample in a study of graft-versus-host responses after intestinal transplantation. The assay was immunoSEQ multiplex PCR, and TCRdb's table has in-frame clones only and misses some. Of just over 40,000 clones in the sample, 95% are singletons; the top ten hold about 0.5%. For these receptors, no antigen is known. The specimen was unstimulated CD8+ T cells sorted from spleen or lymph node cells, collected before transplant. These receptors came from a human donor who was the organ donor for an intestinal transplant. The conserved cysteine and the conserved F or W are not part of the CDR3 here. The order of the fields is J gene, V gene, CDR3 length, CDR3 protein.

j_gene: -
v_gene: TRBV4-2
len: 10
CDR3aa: ASSQDGGEQY

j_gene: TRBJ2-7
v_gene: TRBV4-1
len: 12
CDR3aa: ASSQGGRGYEQY

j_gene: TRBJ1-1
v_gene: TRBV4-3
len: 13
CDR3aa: ASSHLFRGNTEAF

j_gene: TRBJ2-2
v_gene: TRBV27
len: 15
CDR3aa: ASSFSGGPLNTGELF

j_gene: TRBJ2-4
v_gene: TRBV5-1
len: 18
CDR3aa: ASSLVGTSGGALAKNIQY

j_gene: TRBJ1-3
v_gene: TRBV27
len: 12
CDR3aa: ASSPQGSGNTIY

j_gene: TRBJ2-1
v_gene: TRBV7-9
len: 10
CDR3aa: ASSLSYNEQF

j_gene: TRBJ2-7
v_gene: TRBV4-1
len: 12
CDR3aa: ASSKTGTGYEQY

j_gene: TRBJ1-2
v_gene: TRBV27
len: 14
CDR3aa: ASSLSGTGANYGYT

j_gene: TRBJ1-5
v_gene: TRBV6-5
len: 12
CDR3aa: ASKALSSNQPQH

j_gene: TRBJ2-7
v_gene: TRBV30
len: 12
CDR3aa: AGMGGQGIYEQY

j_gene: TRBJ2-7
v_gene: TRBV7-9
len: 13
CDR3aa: ASSPHLQGTYEQY

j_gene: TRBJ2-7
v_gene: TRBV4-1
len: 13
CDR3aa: ASSQATGTTYEQY

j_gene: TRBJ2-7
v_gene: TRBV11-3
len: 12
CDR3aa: ASSLTDRGYEQY

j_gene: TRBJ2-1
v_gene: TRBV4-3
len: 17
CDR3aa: ASSQDWGQDRGTYNEQF

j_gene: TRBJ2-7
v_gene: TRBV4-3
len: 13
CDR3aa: ASSQGRQSTYEQY

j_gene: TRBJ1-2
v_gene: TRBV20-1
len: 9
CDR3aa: SAQQNYGYT

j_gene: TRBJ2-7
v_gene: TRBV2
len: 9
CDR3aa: ASRGLYEQY

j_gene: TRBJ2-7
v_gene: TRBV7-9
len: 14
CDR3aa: ASSFPGEGVDYEQY

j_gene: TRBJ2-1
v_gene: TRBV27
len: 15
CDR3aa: ASSPTTVLSSYNEQF

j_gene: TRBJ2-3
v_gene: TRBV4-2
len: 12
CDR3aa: ASSQQRVSDTQY

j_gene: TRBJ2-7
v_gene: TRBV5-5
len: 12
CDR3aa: ASSQDRAPYEQY

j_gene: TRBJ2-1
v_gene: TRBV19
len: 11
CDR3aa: ASRGELYNEQF

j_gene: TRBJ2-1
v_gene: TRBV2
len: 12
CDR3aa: ASSEIGSYNEQF

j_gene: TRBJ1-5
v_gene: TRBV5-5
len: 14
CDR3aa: ASSYKTGGYNQPQH

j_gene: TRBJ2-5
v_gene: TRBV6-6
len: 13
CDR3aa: ASSLDGGAGETQY

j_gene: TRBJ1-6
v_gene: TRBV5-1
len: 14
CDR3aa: ASSLTGVFYNSPLH

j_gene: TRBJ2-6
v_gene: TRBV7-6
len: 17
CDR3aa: ASSLGLAGGPSGANVLT

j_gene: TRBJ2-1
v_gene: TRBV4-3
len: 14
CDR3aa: ASSQGTLSSYNEQF

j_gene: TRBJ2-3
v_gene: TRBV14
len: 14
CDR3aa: ASSQDFVSPTDTQY

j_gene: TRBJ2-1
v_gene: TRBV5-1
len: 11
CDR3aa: ASSRSSYNEQF

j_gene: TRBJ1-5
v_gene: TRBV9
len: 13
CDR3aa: ASSVGGDSNQPQH

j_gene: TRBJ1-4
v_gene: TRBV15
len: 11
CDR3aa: ATSSLINEKLF

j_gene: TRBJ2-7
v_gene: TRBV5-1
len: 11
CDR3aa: ASKKDSSYEQY

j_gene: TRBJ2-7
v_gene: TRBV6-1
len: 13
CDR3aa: ASSEAAGLSYEQY

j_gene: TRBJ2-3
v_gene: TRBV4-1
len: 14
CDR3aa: ASSQDLWEGANTQY

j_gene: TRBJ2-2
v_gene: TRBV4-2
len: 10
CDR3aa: ASSQESGELF